This TCR beta chain was profiled in a study of cytomegalovirus exposure and HLA in healthy donors. The study's findings and limits: In an earlier analysis, most TCR beta V segments were productive about 87% or about 30% of the time. Judged likely to be a sequencing artifact was a cluster of highly shared sequence variants.

The PCR contained 60 Vbeta and 13 Jbeta primers. The data were produced by immunoSEQ multiplex PCR, yet TCRdb's version contains in-frame clones alone and is incomplete. The data hold fewer than 150,000 clones, with approximately 71% observed a single time. Germline V lookup: CDR1 MNHEY, CDR2 SMNVEV (reference sequence). The CDR3 spans 13 residues. Trimming removed 6 bases at V and 5 bases at J, with 13 bases between. This clone was recorded a few times. Its antigen remains unknown. The chain is built from TRBV27 and TRBJ1-1; D perhaps matches TRBD1 (5 bases). The clonotype originates from a woman between 50 and 59 years old in good health and CMV-seronegative. Sequencing was done on a sample of PBMCs. The CDR3 DNA reads as TGTGCCAGCAGGCGGGGGTTTTCAACTGAAGCTTTCTTT. It codes for CASRRGFSTEAFF.